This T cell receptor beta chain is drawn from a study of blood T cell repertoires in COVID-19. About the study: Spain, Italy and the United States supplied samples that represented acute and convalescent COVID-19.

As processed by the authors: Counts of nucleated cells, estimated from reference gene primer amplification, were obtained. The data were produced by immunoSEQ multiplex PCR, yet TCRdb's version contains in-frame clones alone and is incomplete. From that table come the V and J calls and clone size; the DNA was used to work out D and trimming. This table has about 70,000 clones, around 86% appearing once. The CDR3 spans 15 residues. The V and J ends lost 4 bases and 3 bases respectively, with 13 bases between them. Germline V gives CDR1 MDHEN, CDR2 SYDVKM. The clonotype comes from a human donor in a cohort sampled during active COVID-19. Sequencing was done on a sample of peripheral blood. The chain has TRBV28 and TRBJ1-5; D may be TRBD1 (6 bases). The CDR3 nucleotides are TGTGCCAGCAGTTGGGGCCAGGGGCACAATCAGCCCCAGCATTTT. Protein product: CASSWGQGHNQPQHF.